One sample yielded the 15 T cell receptor beta chains listed below, sequenced in a study of post-analysis software for immune sequencing data. Study results and limitations: TRBV5-6, TRBV5-1 and TRBV20-1 belonged to a set of a handful of TRBV segments that were more frequent in patients than controls.

For these TCRs, the target antigens are not known. cDNA libraries of TCR beta carried unique molecular identifiers. TCRdb redid the calling of the PCR reads with MiXCR, one entry per CDR3 protein. This table holds 700,000 to 800,000 distinct CDR3 sequences, 30% found once. The material sequenced was blood. The source is a girl between 10 and 17 years old with multiple sclerosis.

The chain links TRBV28 to TRBJ2-7, with D unresolved. This CDR3 has 11 residues. The V and J ends lost 2 bases and 7 bases respectively, with 6 bases between them. CDR1 and CDR2 (germline): MDHEN, SYDVKM. CDR3 amino acids: CASSLQSEQYF. The CDR3 DNA follows: TGTGCCAGCAGTTTACAGAGTGAGCAGTACTTC.

This chain joins TRBV4-3 and TRBJ1-2, with D perhaps matching TRBD1 (6 bases). V lost 3 bases, J lost 4 bases, and 18 bases lay in between. From germline, CDR1 is LGHNA and CDR2 YSLEER. CDR3 length: 16 residues. The DNA of the CDR3 is TGCGCCAGCAGCCAGGACCGTCGGGGGGCTGGCTATGGCTACACCTTC. Translated, it gives CASSQDRRGAGYGYTF.

This chain links TRBV5-1 with TRBJ2-5, with unresolved D. Trimming cost V 2 bases and J 4 bases, with 18 bases left between them. Germline CDR1 and CDR2: SGHRS and YFSETQ. The CDR3 totals 16 residues. Written as DNA, the CDR3 is TGCGCCAGCAGCTTTGGCAAGGGCAGAGCCCGAGAGACCCAGTACTTC. Its translation is CASSFGKGRARETQYF.

V gene TRBV20-1 combines with J gene TRBJ2-2; the D is unclear. V was trimmed by 5 bases and J by 3 bases, leaving 13 bases between them. Germline CDR1 is DFQATT and CDR2 is SNEGSKA (reference sequence). This CDR3 is 14 amino acids long. This chain's CDR3 is CSASDTSYTGELFF. Written as DNA, the CDR3 is TGCAGTGCTTCAGATACGAGTTACACCGGGGAGCTGTTTTTT.

The V gene is TRBV9, the J gene TRBJ2-7; D possibly corresponds to TRBD1 (6 bases). Germline loops: CDR1 SGDLS, CDR2 YYNGEE. The CDR3 extends over 15 amino acids. V was trimmed by 2 bases and J by 0 bases, leaving 12 bases between them. CDR3 sequence reads: CASSVGQGFSYEQYF. CDR3 bases: TGTGCCAGCAGCGTGGGTCAGGGGTTCTCCTACGAGCAGTACTTC.

Written as DNA, the CDR3 is TGTGCCAGCAGCCCCCGGGCCGGAGCGGGAAACACAGATACGCAGTATTTT. Its protein is CASSPRAGAGNTDTQYF. The chain recombines TRBV3-1 with TRBJ2-3; 7 bases align to TRBD2. This CDR3 is built from 17 residues. The germline V gene has CDR1 LGHDT and CDR2 YNNKEL (reference sequence). With V trimmed by 4 bases and J by 2 bases, 12 bases remained unmatched.

The chain employs TRBV27 and TRBJ2-1; 10 bases are a match to TRBD2. This CDR3 is built from 16 residues. Unmatched junction bases numbered 19, after V lost 5 bases and J lost 15 bases. The germline gives CDR1 MNHEY, CDR2 SMNVEV (reference sequence). In DNA form, the CDR3 reads TGTGCCAGCAGTCTCCAGCGGGAGGGCGTCCCCGACAAGGCGTTCTTC. Its translation is CASSLQREGVPDKAFF.

This chain connects TRBV10-3 to TRBJ2-5; 8 bases fit TRBD2. Trimming cost V 3 bases and J 8 bases; bases outside gene matches: 20. Germline assignment: CDR1 ENHRY and CDR2 SYGVKD. CDR3 length equals 18 residues. The CDR3 spells CAISDMAVAGSTLLTQYF. In nucleotides, the CDR3 is TGTGCCATCAGTGATATGGCTGTAGCGGGATCCACACTTTTAACCCAGTACTTC.

The chain uses TRBV15 and TRBJ2-1; 10 nucleotides align to TRBD2. The CDR3 is made up of 17 amino acids. Germline lookup yields CDR1 LNHNV and CDR2 YYDKDF (reference sequence). With V trimmed by 4 bases and J by 2 bases, 8 bases remained unmatched. The CDR3 coding sequence is TGTGCCACCAGCATAGCTAGCGGGAGAGGCACCTACAATGAGCAGTTCTTC. Protein: CATSIASGRGTYNEQFF.

This clonotype was observed a handful of times. The chain uses TRBV7-2 and TRBJ2-4; perhaps D is TRBD1 or TRBD2 (5 bases each). The CDR3 is made up of 19 amino acids. Between the trimmed V and J ends, which lost 2 bases and 1 base, there was a span of 21 bases. The germline gives CDR1 SGHTA, CDR2 FQGNSA. DNA for the CDR3: TGTGCCAGCAGCTTAAGGCCCTTGGTGGGCAGGGACGCCAAAAACATTCAGTACTTC. Its protein is CASSLRPLVGRDAKNIQYF.

The chain recombines TRBV2 with TRBJ1-5; D not certain. Germline values: CDR1 SNHLY, CDR2 FYNNEI. Trimming cost V 4 bases and J 0 bases, with 10 bases left between them. This CDR3 region has 15 residues. For the CDR3, the DNA is TGTGCCAGCAGTGGGCAGGTCGATAGCAATCAGCCCCAGCATTTT. This encodes CASSGQVDSNQPQHF.

The rearrangement links TRBV6-2 or TRBV6-3 to TRBJ1-5, with D possibly TRBD1 on 6 matching bases. Germline assignment: CDR1 MNHEY and CDR2 SVGEGT. The CDR3 spans 15 residues. The V and J ends lost 7 bases and 4 bases respectively, with 17 bases between them. CDR3 amino acids: CASKESGQINQPQHF. CDR3 nucleotide sequence: TGTGCCAGCAAGGAGTCCGGACAGATTAATCAGCCCCAGCATTTT.

The chain uses TRBV4-3 and TRBJ1-5; tentative D call: TRBD1 (5 bases). The CDR3 extends over 15 amino acids. The germline gives CDR1 LGHNA, CDR2 YSLEER. With 1 base removed from V and 6 bases from J, the gap between germline ends came to 13 bases. The CDR3 nucleotides read TGCGCCAGCAGCCAAGTTGGGGACCCGCGTCAGCCCCAGCATTTT. It specifies CASSQVGDPRQPQHF.

This clonotype was seen a handful of times. The genes are TRBV6-1 and TRBJ2-3; TRBD1 agrees at 10 bases. Trimming at V came to 7 bases and at J to 4 bases, leaving 8 bases not matched to a gene. The CDR3 spans 15 residues. Germline V lookup: CDR1 MNHNS, CDR2 SASEGT. CDR3 in amino acids: CASKPGQGLADTQYF. CDR3 in DNA: TGTGCCAGCAAACCGGGACAGGGGTTAGCAGATACGCAGTATTTT.

This clonotype was detected ten times or more. The V and J genes are TRBV7-9 and TRBJ2-7; D call uncertain. The CDR3 loop spans 13 amino acids. The V end was cut by 5 bases, the J end by 1 base, with 9 bases between. Germline V gene sequence: CDR1 SEHNR, CDR2 FQNEAQ (reference sequence). The chain's CDR3 is CASSPSPSYEQYF. The CDR3 nucleotides are TGTGCCAGCAGCCCCTCGCCGTCCTACGAGCAGTACTTC.